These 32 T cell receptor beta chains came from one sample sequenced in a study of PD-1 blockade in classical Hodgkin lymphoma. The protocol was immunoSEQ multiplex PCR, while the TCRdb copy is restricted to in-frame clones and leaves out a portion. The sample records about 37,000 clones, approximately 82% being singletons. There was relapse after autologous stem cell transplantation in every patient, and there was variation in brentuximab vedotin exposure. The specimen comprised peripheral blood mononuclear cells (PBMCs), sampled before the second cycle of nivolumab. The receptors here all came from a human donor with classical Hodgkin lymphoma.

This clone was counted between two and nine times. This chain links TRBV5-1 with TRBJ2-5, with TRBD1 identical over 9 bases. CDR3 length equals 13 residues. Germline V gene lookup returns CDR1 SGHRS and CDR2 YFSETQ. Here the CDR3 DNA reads TGCGCTTCACAGGGGGCCTTGGGAGAGACCCAGTACTTC. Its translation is CASQGALGETQYF.

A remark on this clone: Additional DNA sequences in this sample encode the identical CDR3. The CDR3 bases are TGTGCCAGCTCACCACAGGGCACTGAAGCTTTCTTT. It is translated as CASSPQGTEAFF. The V and J genes are TRBV18 and TRBJ1-1; no clear D. The ends were cut back, 1 base at V and 4 bases at J, with 4 bases in the middle. The CDR3 loop spans 12 amino acids. Germline-derived CDR1 and CDR2 are KGHSH and LQKENI. Together with reference TRBV18 and TRBJ1-1, the CDR3 gives the full variable domain: NAGVMQNPRHLVRRRGQEARLRCSPMKGHSHVYWYRQLPEEGLKFMVYLQKENIIDESGMPKERFSAEFPKEGPSILRIQQVVRGDSAAYFCASSPQGTEAFFGQGTRLTVV.

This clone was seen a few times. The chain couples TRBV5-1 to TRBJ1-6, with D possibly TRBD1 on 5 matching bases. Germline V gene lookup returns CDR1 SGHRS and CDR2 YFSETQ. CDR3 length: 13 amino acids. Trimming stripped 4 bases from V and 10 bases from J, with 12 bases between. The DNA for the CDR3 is TGCGCCAGCAGCGACAGTGAGAGCTCACCCCTCCACTTT. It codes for CASSDSESSPLHF.

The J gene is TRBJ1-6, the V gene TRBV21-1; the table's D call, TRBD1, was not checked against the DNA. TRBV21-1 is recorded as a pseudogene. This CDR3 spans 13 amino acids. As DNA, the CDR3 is TGTGCCAGACAGGGACAGCCTAATTCACCCCTCCACTTT. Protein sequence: CARQGQPNSPLHF.

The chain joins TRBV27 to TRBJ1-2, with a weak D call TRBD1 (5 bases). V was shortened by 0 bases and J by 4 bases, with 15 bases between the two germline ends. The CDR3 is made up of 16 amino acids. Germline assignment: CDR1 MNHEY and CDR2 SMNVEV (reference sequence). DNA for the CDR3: TGTGCCAGCAGTTTATCAGGGGTTGAACTCAGCTATGGCTACACCTTC. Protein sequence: CASSLSGVELSYGYTF.

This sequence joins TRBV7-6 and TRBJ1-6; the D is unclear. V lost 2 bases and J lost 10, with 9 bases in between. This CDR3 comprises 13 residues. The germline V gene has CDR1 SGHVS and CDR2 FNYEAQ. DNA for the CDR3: TGTGCCAGCAGCTTATCCGGGCGCTCACCCCTCCACTTT. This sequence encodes CASSLSGRSPLHF.

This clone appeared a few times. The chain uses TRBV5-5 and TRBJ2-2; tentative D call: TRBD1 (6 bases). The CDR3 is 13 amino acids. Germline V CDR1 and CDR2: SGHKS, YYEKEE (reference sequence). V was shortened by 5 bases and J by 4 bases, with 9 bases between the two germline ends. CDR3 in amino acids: CASSWDTTGELFF. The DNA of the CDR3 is TGTGCCAGCAGTTGGGACACCACCGGGGAGCTGTTTTTT.

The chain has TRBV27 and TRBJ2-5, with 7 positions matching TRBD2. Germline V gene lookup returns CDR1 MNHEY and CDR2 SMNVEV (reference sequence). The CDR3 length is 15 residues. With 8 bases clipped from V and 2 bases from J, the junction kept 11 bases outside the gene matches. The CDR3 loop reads CASLTRAGRQETQYF. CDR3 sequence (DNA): TGTGCCAGCCTGACGAGAGCGGGGAGACAAGAGACCCAGTACTTC.

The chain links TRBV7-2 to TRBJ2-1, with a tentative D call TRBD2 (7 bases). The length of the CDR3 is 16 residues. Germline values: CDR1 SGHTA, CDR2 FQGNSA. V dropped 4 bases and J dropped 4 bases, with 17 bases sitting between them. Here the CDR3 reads CASSSSAGATYNEQFF. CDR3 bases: TGTGCCAGCAGCTCGTCGGCGGGGGCTACTTACAATGAGCAGTTCTTC. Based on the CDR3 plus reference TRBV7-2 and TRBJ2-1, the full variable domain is GAGVSQSPSNKVTEKGKDVELRCDPISGHTALYWYRQSLGQGLEFLIYFQGNSAPDKSGLPSDRFSAERTGGSVSTLTIQRTQQEDSAVYLCASSSSAGATYNEQFFGPGTRLTVL.

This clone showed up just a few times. The CDR3 region is CASSVGGPPGELFF. DNA of the CDR3: TGTGCCAGCAGCGTAGGGGGGCCGCCCGGGGAGCTGTTTTTT. The rearrangement uses TRBV9 and TRBJ2-2, with D possibly being TRBD1 (6 bases). This CDR3 region has 14 residues. Trimming removed 0 bases at V and 6 bases at J, with 9 bases between. Germline V lookup: CDR1 SGDLS, CDR2 YYNGEE. The full variable domain, completed using reference TRBV9 and TRBJ2-2, is DSGVTQTPKHLITATGQRVTLRCSPRSGDLSVYWYQQSLDQGLQFLIQYYNGEERAKGNILERFSAQQFPDLHSELNLSSLELGDSALYFCASSVGGPPGELFFGEGSRLTVL.

The CDR3, as DNA: TGTGCCAGCAGCTTAGTGTTTGGTCAGGGGGAGAAAGCTTTCTTT. It translates to CASSLVFGQGEKAFF. V is TRBV7-2 and J is TRBJ1-1; 7 bases are shared with TRBD1. The CDR3 extends over 15 amino acids. Trimming removed 1 base from V and 9 bases from J; junction bases left unmatched: 11. Germline loops: CDR1 SGHTA, CDR2 FQGNSA.

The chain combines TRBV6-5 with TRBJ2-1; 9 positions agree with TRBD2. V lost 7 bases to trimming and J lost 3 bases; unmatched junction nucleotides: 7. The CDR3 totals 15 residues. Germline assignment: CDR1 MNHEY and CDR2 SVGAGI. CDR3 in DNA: TGTGCCAGCACCGGGACTAGCTATTACTACAATGAGCAGTTCTTC. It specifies CASTGTSYYYNEQFF.

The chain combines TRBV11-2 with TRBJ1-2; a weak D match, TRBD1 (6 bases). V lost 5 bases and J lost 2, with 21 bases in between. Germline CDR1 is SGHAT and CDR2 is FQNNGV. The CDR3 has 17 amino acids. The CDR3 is CASSPWGRGGANYGYTF. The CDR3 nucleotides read TGTGCCAGCAGCCCCTGGGGCAGGGGAGGTGCCAACTATGGCTACACCTTC.

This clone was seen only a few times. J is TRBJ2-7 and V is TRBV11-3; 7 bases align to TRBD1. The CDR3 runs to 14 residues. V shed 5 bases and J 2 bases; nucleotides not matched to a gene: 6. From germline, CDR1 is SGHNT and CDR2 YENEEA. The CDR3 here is CASSPRGSAYEQYF. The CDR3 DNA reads TGTGCCAGCAGCCCCAGGGGGTCCGCCTACGAGCAGTACTTC.

CDR3 sequence reads: CASSLRDHNQPQHF. CDR3 coding DNA: TGTGCCAGTAGTCTCCGGGACCACAATCAGCCCCAGCATTTT. The V and J genes are TRBV19 and TRBJ1-5; TRBD1 might be the D (5 bases). This CDR3 contains 14 residues. The V end lost 5 bases, the J end lost 3 bases, and 11 bases lay between the germline ends. Germline values: CDR1 LNHDA, CDR2 SQIVND (reference sequence).

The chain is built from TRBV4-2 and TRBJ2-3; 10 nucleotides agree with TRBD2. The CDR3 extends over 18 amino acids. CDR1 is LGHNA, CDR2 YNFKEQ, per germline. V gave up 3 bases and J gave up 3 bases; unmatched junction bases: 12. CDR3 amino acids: CASSQLPQRGGRTDTQYF. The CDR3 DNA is TGTGCCAGCAGCCAGCTACCCCAGCGGGGGGGCCGTACAGATACGCAGTATTTT.

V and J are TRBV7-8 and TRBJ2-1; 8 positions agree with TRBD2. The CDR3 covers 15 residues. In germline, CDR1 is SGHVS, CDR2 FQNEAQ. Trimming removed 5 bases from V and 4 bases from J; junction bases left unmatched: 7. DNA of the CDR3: TGTGCCAGCAGCGGATTTAGCGGGGCATACAATGAGCAGTTCTTC. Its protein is CASSGFSGAYNEQFF.

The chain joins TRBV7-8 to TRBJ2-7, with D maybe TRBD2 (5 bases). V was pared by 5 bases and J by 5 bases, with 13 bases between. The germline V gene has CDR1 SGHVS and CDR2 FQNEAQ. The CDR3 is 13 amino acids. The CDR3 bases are TGTGCCAGCAGCCGAATGGTGGAGGACGAGCAGTACTTC. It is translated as CASSRMVEDEQYF.

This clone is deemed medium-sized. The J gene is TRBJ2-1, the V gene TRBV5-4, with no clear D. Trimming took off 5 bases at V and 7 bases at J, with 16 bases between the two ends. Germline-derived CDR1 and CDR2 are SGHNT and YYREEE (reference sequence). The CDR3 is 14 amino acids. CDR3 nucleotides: TGTGCCAGCAGACCCCAGATTGGGGTGAATGAGCAGTTCTTC. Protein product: CASRPQIGVNEQFF.

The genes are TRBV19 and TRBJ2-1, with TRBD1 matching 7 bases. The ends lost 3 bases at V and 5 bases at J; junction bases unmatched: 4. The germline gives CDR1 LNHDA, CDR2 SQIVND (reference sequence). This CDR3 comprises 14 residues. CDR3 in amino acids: CASSIKGGDNEQFF. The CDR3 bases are TGTGCCAGTAGTATTAAAGGGGGCGACAATGAGCAGTTCTTC.

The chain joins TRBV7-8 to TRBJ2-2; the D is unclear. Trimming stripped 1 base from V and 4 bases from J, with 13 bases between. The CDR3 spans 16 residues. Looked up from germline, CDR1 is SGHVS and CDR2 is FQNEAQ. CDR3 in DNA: TGTGCCAGCAGCTTAGGCGAGAGTACAACCACCGGGGAGCTGTTTTTT. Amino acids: CASSLGESTTTGELFF. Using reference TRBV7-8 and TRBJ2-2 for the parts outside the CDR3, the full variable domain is GAGVSQSPRYKVAKRGQDVALRCDPISGHVSLFWYQQALGQGPEFLTYFQNEAQLDKSGLPSDRFFAERPEGSVSTLKIQRTQQEDSAVYLCASSLGESTTTGELFFGEGSRLTVL.

In nucleotides, the CDR3 is TGTGCCAGCAGCCACAGGGTAGGGGGCGAGCAGTACTTC. Its protein product is CASSHRVGGEQYF. The rearrangement joins TRBV7-3 to TRBJ2-5, with D perhaps TRBD1 (6 bases). Matching the DNA end better, TRBJ2-7 makes the J call doubtful. CDR1 and CDR2 from the germline V gene are SGHTA and FQGTGA. The CDR3 has 13 residues.

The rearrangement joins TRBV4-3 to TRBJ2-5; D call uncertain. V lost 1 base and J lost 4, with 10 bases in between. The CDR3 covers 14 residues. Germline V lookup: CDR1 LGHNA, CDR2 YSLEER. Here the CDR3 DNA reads TGCGCCAGCAGCCAAGTTATAGGGCCAGAGACCCAGTACTTC. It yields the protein CASSQVIGPETQYF.

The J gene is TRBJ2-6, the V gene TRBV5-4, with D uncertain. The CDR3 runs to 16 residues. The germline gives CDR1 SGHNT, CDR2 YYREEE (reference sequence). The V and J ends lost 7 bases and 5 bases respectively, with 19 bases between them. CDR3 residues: CASPSTRQSRANVLTF. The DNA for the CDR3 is TGTGCCAGCCCGTCAACCAGACAAAGTCGGGCCAACGTCCTGACTTTC.

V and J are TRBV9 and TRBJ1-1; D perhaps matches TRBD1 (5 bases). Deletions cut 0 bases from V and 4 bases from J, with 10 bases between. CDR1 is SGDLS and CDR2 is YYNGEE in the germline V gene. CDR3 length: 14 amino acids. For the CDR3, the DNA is TGTGCCAGCAGCGTAGTCCGGGGGAGCACTGAAGCTTTCTTT. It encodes CASSVVRGSTEAFF.

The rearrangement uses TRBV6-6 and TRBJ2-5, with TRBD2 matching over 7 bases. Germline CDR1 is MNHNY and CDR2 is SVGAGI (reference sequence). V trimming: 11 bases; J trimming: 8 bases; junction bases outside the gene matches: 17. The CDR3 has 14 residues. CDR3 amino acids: CAGGGASGAETQYF. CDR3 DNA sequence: TGTGCCGGAGGTGGGGCCAGCGGGGCTGAAACCCAGTACTTC.

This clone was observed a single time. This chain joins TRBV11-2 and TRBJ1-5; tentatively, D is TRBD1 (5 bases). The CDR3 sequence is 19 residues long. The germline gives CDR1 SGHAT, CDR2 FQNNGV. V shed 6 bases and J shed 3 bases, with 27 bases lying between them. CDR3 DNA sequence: TGTGCCAGCAGTCACCCCAGCGGGGTGGCGGGGACTACCAATCAGCCCCAGCATTTT. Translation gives CASSHPSGVAGTTNQPQHF.

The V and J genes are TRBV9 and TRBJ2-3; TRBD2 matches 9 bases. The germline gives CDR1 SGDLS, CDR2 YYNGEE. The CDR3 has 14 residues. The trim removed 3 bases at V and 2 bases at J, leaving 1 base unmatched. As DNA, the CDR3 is TGTGCCAGCAGCGCTAGCGGGGACACAGATACGCAGTATTTT. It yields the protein CASSASGDTDTQYF.

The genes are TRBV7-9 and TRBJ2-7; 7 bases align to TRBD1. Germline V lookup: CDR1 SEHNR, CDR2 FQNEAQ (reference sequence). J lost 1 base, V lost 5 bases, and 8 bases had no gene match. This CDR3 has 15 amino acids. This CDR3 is CASSHRDSPSYEQYF. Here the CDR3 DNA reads TGTGCCAGCAGCCACCGGGACAGTCCTTCCTACGAGCAGTACTTC.

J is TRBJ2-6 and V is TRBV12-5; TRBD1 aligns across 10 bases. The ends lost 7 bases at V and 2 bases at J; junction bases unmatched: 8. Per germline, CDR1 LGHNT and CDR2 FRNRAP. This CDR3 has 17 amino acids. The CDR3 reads CASARSGQGTGANVLTF. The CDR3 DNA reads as TGTGCTAGTGCCCGCTCGGGACAGGGGACTGGGGCCAACGTCCTGACTTTC. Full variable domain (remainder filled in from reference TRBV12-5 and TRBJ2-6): DARVTQTPRHKVTEMGQEVTMRCQPILGHNTVFWYRQTMMQGLELLAYFRNRAPLDDSGMPKDRFSAEMPDATLATLKIQPSEPRDSAVYFCASARSGQGTGANVLTFGAGSRLTVL.

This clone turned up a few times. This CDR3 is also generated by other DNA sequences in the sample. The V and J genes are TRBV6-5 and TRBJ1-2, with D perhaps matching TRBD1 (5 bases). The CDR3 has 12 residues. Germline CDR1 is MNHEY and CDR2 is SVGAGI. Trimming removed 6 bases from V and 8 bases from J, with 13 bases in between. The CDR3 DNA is TGTGCCAGCAGGCCGGGGGTAGGCGGCTACACCTTC. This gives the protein CASRPGVGGYTF.

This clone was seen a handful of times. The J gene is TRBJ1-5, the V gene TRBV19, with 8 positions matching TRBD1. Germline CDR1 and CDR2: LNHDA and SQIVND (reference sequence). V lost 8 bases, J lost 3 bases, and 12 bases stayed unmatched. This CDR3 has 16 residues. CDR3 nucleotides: TGTGCCAGTTCTCAACTGACGGACAGGGTCAATCAGCCCCAGCATTTT. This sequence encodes CASSQLTDRVNQPQHF.